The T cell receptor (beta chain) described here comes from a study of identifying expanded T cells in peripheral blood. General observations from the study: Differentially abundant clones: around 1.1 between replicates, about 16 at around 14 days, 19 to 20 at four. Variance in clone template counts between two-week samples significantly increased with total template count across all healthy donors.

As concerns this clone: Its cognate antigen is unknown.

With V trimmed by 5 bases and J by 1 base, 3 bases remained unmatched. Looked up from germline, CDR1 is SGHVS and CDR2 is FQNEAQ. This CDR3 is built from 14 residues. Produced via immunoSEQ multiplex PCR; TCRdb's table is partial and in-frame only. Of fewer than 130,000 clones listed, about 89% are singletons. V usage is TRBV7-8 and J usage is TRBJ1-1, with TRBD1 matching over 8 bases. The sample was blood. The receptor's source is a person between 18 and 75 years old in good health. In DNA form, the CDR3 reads TGTGCCAGCAGCCACGGGACAGGGAACACTGAAGCTTTCTTT. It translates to CASSHGTGNTEAFF.